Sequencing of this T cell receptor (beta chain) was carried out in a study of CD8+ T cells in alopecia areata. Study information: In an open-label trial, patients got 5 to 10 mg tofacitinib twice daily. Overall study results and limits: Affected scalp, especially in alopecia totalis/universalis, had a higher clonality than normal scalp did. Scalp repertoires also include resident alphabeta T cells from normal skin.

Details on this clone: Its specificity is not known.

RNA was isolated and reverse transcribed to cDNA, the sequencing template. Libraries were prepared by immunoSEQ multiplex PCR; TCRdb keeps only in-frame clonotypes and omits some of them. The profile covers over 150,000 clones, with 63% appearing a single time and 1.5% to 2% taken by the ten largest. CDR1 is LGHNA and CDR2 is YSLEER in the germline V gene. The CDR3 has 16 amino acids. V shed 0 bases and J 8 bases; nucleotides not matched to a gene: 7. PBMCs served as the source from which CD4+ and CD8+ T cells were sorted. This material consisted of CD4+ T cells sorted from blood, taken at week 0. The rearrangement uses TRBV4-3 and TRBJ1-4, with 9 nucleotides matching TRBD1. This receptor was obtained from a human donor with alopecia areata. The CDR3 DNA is TGCGCCAGCAGCCAAGATAGGGGGACAGGGAGAGAAAAACTGTTTTTT. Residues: CASSQDRGTGREKLFF.